The 10 T cell receptor beta chains in this list originate from one sample, sequenced in a study of long-term antiretroviral therapy in people with HIV. An immunoSEQ assay, version v3.0, was performed at survey level. The assay was immunoSEQ multiplex PCR, and TCRdb's table has in-frame clones only and misses some. The profile shows about 28,000 clones, over 80% of them singletons. The sample was unsorted PBMCs, taken almost 2.9 years after starting antiretroviral therapy. These receptors were obtained from a man aged 30-40 years with HIV.

The chain is built from TRBV4-3 and TRBJ2-7, with D possibly being TRBD2 (6 bases). Per germline, CDR1 LGHNA and CDR2 YSLEER. The V end lost 0 bases, the J end lost 1 base, and 13 bases lay between the germline ends. This CDR3 region has 16 residues. The CDR3 sequence: CASSQDLGTVSYEQYF. In DNA, the CDR3 is TGCGCCAGCAGCCAAGATCTTGGGACTGTGTCCTACGAGCAGTACTTC.

V usage is TRBV20-1 and J usage is TRBJ1-2, with unresolved D. V lost 7 bases to trimming and J lost 8 bases, with 11 bases between them. The CDR3 is 10 residues long. The germline V gene encodes CDR1 DFQATT and CDR2 SNEGSKA (reference sequence). CDR3 protein: CSGAGNGYTF. The CDR3 nucleotides are TGCAGTGGCGCGGGTAACGGCTACACCTTC.

The chain recombines TRBV14 with TRBJ2-7; 9 bases match TRBD2. Per germline, CDR1 SGHDN and CDR2 FVKESK. Unmatched junction bases numbered 18, after V lost 0 bases and J lost 3 bases. The CDR3 is made up of 20 amino acids. The CDR3 DNA reads TGTGCCAGCAGCCAAGACGGGAGCTTCGGCGGGAGGGCCCTCCGCTACGAGCAGTACTTC. This encodes CASSQDGSFGGRALRYEQYF.

The DNA of the CDR3 is TGTGCCAGCAGCTCCCGTAGGACAGAGAACTATGGCTACACCTTC. Its protein is CASSSRRTENYGYTF. The J gene is TRBJ1-2, the V gene TRBV9; D is possibly TRBD1 (6 bases). Trimming took 4 bases from V and 2 from J, leaving 15 bases between them. The CDR3 extends over 15 amino acids. Germline values: CDR1 SGDLS, CDR2 YYNGEE.

The chain is built from TRBV30 and TRBJ2-1; D remains ambiguous. Germline V lookup: CDR1 GTSNPN, CDR2 SVGIG (reference sequence). The CDR3 totals 11 residues. The V and J ends lost 5 bases and 8 bases respectively, with 10 bases between them. The CDR3 bases are TGTGCCTGGGGTATGAGCTATGAGCAGTTCTTC. As protein: CAWGMSYEQFF.

The rearrangement uses TRBV9 and TRBJ2-3, with 7 bases matching TRBD2. Germline V gives CDR1 SGDLS, CDR2 YYNGEE. V dropped 2 bases and J dropped 0; count of bases not matched to a gene: 3. The CDR3 covers 15 residues. CDR3 protein: CASSVGSGSTDTQYF. For the CDR3, the DNA is TGTGCCAGCAGCGTTGGTAGCGGGAGCACAGATACGCAGTATTTT.

This rearrangement joins TRBV6-1 to TRBJ2-1; TRBD2 matches at 10 bases. Looked up from germline, CDR1 is MNHNS and CDR2 is SASEGT. The CDR3 runs to 17 residues. V gave up 2 bases and J gave up 4 bases; unmatched junction bases: 8. CDR3 DNA sequence: TGTGCCAGCAGTGAATCCCGGAGCGGGAGGGCGTACAATGAGCAGTTCTTC. Encoded protein: CASSESRSGRAYNEQFF.

The rearrangement joins TRBV18 to TRBJ1-3, with 7 bases identical to TRBD1. Germline lookup yields CDR1 KGHSH and CDR2 LQKENI. The trim removed 2 bases at V and 5 bases at J, leaving 18 bases unmatched. CDR3 size: 19 residues. The CDR3 DNA reads TGTGCCAGCTCACCAAGGGCGACCGTCGGACAGGCGGGGAGAAACACCATATATTTT. Residues: CASSPRATVGQAGRNTIYF. Based on the CDR3 plus reference TRBV18 and TRBJ1-3, the full variable domain is NAGVMQNPRHLVRRRGQEARLRCSPMKGHSHVYWYRQLPEEGLKFMVYLQKENIIDESGMPKERFSAEFPKEGPSILRIQQVVRGDSAAYFCASSPRATVGQAGRNTIYFGEGSWLTVV.

The V gene is TRBV5-4, the J gene TRBJ2-6; 7 bases agree with TRBD2. Germline V gene lookup returns CDR1 SGHNT and CDR2 YYREEE (reference sequence). The CDR3 runs to 18 residues. Trimming removed 4 bases from V and 0 bases from J; junction bases left unmatched: 10. The CDR3 protein is CASSVVRRGSSGANVLTF. The CDR3 DNA sequence: TGTGCCAGCAGCGTGGTAAGGCGGGGGAGCTCTGGGGCCAACGTCCTGACTTTC.

V and J are TRBV4-1 and TRBJ2-3; the D is unclear. The CDR3 consists of 14 residues. Germline V gene lookup returns CDR1 MGHRA and CDR2 YSYEKL. The germline V and J ends were trimmed by 0 bases and 1 base, with 5 bases remaining between them. In DNA, the CDR3 is TGCGCCAGCAGCCAAGACGCGGGCACAGATACGCAGTATTTT. It encodes CASSQDAGTDTQYF.